This T cell receptor beta chain was obtained from a study of breast tumors, draining lymph nodes, adjacent tissues. General study findings and limits: Tumor and nontumor repertoires were significantly more similar in luminal-like than in basal-like breast cancer. The data were judged consistent with most tumor T cells coming from lymph node and expanding in tumor. Tumor repertoires ranked between lymph nodes and nontumor tissue in diversity, with V and J gene preferences. Data only fit, rather than demonstrated, lymph node origin of most tumor T cells.

The lymph nodes were axillary draining lymph nodes from breast cancer patients. In the case of this clonotype: Its antigen is still unknown. The junction shows a germline mismatch at one end, possibly a read error.

MiXCR was run by TCRdb on the multiplex PCR reads, yielding one entry per CDR3 protein. The sample holds fewer than 300,000 distinct CDR3 sequences; about 32% are singletons and the top ten take approximately 1.5%. This CDR3 has 15 amino acids. The V gene's germline CDR1 is SGDLS and CDR2 YYNGEE. This receptor was obtained from a female donor with breast cancer. Some clones in this sample may be carry-over from other donors' samples. The rearrangement joins TRBV9 to TRBJ2-7; tentative D call: TRBD1 (6 bases). The sequenced sample was axillary lymph node tissue. Here the CDR3 reads CASSITGPSSYEPYF. The CDR3 DNA reads TGTGCCAGCAGCATAACAGGGCCGAGCTCTTACGAGCCGTACTTC.